This T cell receptor beta chain was identified during a study of shared clonotypes between healthy human individuals. Across the whole study: Each donor's CD4 naive and CD4 memory cells filled three plates apiece, CD8 naive two, and CD8 memory one. Study-wide points: What rarefaction showed was incomplete sorted-subset sequencing despite large depth.

On this clone: Its antigen is unidentified. Additional DNA sequences in this sample encode the identical CDR3.

Per the germline V gene, CDR1 is SGHTA and CDR2 is FQGTGA. The CDR3 covers 13 residues. V was trimmed by 4 bases and J by 3 bases, leaving 9 bases between them. Around 220 ng DNA, around 30,000 T cell genomes, went into each sorted-subset replicate PCR. TCRdb's copy holds only in-frame clones and misses some; the assay was immunoSEQ multiplex PCR. The data show over a million clones, 70% to 80% seen once. This receptor was taken from a man between 18 and 29 years old in good health. Some clones in this sample may be carry-over from other donors' samples. V usage is TRBV7-3 and J usage is TRBJ1-1; possibly TRBD1 for D (5 bases). The sample consisted of memory CD4+ T cells from PBMCs. Indicated subset: CD45RA-negative fraction. DNA for the CDR3: TGTGCCAGCAGCTCGACAGAGTACACTGAAGCTTTCTTT. Its protein is CASSSTEYTEAFF.